This T cell receptor beta chain originates from a study of spatial heterogeneity in lung cancer. Looking at the study overall: More than 8.5 raw reads, on average, carried each unique TCR and UMI combination. The study's findings and limits: Expanded intratumoral alpha and beta TCR counts tracked tumor mutation counts.

TCRdb ran MiXCR on the 5' RACE reads and lists one entry per CDR3 protein. The sample includes about 1,100 distinct CDR3 sequences, around a fifth seen only once; the top ten take 15%. In regard to this clonotype: The antigen is unknown.

Germline CDR1 and CDR2: DFQATT and SNEGSKA (reference sequence). This CDR3 spans 17 amino acids. The junction had 11 bases not matched to a gene; V was cut back by 5 bases and J by 0 bases. Noted time point: sample taken at primary tumor resection. Sequencing of whole RNA from tumor, nontumor lung or frozen PBMC involved no sorting. The receptor's source is a male donor with early-stage non-small cell lung cancer. The chain combines TRBV20-1 with TRBJ2-3; 10 bases line up with TRBD2. The sequences come from lung tumor tissue, collected at surgery. CDR3 loop: CSAPSGSGRYSTDTQYF. The DNA for the CDR3 is TGCAGTGCTCCCTCGGGTAGCGGGAGGTATAGCACAGATACGCAGTATTTT.